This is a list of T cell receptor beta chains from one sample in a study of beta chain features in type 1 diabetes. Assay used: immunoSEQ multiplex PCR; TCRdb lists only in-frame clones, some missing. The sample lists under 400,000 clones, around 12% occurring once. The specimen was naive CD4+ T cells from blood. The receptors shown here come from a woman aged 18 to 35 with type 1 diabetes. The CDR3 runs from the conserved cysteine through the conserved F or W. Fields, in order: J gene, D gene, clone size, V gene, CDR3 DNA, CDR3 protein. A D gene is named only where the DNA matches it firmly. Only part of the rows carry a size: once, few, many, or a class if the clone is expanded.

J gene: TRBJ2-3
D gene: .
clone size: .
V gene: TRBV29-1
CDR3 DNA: TGCAGCGTCCCACCGGGCACAGATACGCAGTATTTT
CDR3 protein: CSVPPGTDTQYF

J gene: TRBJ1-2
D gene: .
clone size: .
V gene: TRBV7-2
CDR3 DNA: TGTGCCAGCAGCCCCCCCACAGTCTATGGCTACACCTTC
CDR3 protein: CASSPPTVYGYTF

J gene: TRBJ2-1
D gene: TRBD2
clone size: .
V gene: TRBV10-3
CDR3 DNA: TGTGCCATCAGATCGGGACTAGCGGGGCTCAATGAGCAGTTCTTC
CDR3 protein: CAIRSGLAGLNEQFF

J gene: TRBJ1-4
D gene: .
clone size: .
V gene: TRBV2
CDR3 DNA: TGTGCCAGCAGTTCCGGCCCAGTAGGGGCTGAAAAACTGTTTTTT
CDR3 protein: CASSSGPVGAEKLFF

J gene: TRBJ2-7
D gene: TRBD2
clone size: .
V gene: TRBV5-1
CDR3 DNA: TGCGCCAGCAGCTCGGGGAGGGATTACTACGAGCAGTACTTC
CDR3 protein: CASSSGRDYYEQYF

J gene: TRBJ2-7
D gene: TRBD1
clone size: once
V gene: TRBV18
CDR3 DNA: TGTGCCAGCTCACCACCGACAGGGGGTTTCTACGAGCAGTACTTC
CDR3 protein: CASSPPTGGFYEQYF

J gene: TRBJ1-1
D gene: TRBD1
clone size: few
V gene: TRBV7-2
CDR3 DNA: TGTGCCAGCAGCCCCCAACAGGGGACTACTGAAGCTTTCTTT
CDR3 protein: CASSPQQGTTEAFF

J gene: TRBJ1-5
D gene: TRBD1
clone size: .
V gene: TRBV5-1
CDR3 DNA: TGCGCCAGCAGCTCCGGACAGGGGGATCAGCCCCAGCATTTT
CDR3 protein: CASSSGQGDQPQHF

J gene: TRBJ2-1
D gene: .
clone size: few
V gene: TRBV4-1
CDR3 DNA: TGCGCCAGCAGCCAAGTGGGGAGGGGGATGAATGAGCAGTTCTTC
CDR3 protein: CASSQVGRGMNEQFF

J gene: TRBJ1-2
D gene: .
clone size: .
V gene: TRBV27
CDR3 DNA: TGTGCCAGCAGTCCACGGGTCCCTGTAAGCTACACCTTC
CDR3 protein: CASSPRVPVSYTF

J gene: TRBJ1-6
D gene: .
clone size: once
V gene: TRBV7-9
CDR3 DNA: TGTGCCAGCAGCTTAGCTGAAGGGGGTAATTCACCCCTCCACTTT
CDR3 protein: CASSLAEGGNSPLHF

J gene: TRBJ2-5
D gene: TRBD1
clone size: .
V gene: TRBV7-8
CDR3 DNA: TGTGCCAGCAGTCCCACCGGGACAGCAAATCAAGAGACCCAGTACTTC
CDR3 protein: CASSPTGTANQETQYF

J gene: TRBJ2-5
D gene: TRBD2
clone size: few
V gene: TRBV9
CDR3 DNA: TGTGCCAGCAGCCTCGGGACTAGCGGGCTCCAAGAGACCCAGTACTTC
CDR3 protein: CASSLGTSGLQETQYF

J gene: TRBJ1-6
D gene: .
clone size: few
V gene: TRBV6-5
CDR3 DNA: TGTGCCAGCAGTTACTCGAGAAATTCACCCCTCCACTTT
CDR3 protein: CASSYSRNSPLHF

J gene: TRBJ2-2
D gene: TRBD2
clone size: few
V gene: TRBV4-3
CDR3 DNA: TGCGCCAGCAGCCAAGATCTCGGACTAGCCGGGGAGCTGTTTTTT
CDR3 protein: CASSQDLGLAGELFF

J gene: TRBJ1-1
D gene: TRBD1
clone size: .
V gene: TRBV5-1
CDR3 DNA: TGCGCCAGCAGCATGGGACAGATAAACACTGAAGCTTTCTTT
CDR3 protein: CASSMGQINTEAFF

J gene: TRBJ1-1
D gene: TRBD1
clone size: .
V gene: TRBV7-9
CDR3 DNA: TGTGCCAGCAGCCATTCCGGAGGGGGCTACACTGAAGCTTTCTTT
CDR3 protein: CASSHSGGGYTEAFF

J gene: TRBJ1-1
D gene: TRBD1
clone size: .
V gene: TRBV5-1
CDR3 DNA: TGCGCCAGCAGCCGCGGACAGGGGGCGAACACTGAAGCTTTCTTT
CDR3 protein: CASSRGQGANTEAFF

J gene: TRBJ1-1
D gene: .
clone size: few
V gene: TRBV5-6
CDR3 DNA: TGTGCCAGCAGCTTGTCCGATGACAGAGACACTGAAGCTTTCTTT
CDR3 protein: CASSLSDDRDTEAFF

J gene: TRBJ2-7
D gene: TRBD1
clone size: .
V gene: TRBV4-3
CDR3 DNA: TGCGCCAGCAGCCGAACGACAGGGAGCTACGAGCAGTACTTC
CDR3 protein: CASSRTTGSYEQYF

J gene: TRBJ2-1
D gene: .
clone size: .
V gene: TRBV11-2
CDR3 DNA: TGTGCCAGCAGGGTGGCAATGAACTACAATGAGCAGTTCTTC
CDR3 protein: CASRVAMNYNEQFF

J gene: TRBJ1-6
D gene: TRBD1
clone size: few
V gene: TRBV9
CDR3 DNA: TGTGCCAGCAGCAGGACGCGGGACAGGAATAATTCACCCCTCCACTTT
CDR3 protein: CASSRTRDRNNSPLHF

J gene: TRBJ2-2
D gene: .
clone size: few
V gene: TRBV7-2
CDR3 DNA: TGTGCCAGCAGCTCGACTAGTGCCGGGGAGCTGTTTTTT
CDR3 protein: CASSSTSAGELFF